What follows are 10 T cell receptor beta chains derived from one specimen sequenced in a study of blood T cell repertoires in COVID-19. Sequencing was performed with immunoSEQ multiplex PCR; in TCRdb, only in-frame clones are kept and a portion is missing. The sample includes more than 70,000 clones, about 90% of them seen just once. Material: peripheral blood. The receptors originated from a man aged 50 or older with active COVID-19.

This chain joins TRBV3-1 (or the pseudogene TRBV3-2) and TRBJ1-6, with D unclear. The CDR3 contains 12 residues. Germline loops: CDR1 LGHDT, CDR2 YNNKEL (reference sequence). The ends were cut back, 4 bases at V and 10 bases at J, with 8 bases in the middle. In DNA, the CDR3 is TGTGCCAGCAGCCTCCAGATCTCACCCCTCCACTTT. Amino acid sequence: CASSLQISPLHF.

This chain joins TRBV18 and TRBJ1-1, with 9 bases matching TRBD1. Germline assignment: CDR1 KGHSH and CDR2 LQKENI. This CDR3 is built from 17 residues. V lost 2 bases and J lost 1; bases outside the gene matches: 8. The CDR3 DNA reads TGTGCCAGCTCACCAACAGGGGGCGAGATCCGGAACACTGAAGCTTTCTTT. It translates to CASSPTGGEIRNTEAFF.

For the CDR3, the DNA is TGTGCCAGCACGGCAGGGGACGGCTACACCTTC. This encodes CASTAGDGYTF. This rearrangement joins TRBV27 to TRBJ1-2, with D possibly matching TRBD1 (6 bases). The V end was cut by 7 bases, the J end by 8 bases, with 11 bases between. CDR1 and CDR2 from the germline V gene are MNHEY and SMNVEV (reference sequence). This CDR3 has 11 amino acids.

This CDR3 reads CASRPRPPGTGVHEQYF. The CDR3 DNA sequence: TGTGCCAGCAGGCCCCGTCCCCCCGGGACAGGGGTCCACGAGCAGTACTTC. V gene TRBV27 combines with J gene TRBJ2-7; 10 bases agree with TRBD1. The germline V gene encodes CDR1 MNHEY and CDR2 SMNVEV (reference sequence). V dropped 6 bases and J dropped 5; count of bases not matched to a gene: 16. There are 17 residues in the CDR3.

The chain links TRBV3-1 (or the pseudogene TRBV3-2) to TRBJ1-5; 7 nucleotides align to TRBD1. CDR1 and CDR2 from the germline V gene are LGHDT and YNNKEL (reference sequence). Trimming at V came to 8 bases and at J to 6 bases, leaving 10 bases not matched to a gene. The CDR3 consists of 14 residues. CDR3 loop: CASGDRRQGQPQHF. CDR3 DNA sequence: TGTGCCAGCGGGGACAGACGACAGGGTCAGCCCCAGCATTTT.

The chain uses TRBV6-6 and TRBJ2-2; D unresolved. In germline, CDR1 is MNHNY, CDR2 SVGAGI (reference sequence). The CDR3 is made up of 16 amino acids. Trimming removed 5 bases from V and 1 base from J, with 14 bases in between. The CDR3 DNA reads TGTGCCAGCAGTCTCGCCGTTGGCATGAACACCGGGGAGCTGTTTTTT. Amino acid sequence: CASSLAVGMNTGELFF.

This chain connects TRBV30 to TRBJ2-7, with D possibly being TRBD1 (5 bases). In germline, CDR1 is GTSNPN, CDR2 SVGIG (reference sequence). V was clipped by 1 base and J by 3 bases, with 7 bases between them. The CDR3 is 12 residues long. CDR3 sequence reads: CAWSGTSYEQYF. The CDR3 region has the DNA TGTGCCTGGAGTGGGACAAGCTACGAGCAGTACTTC. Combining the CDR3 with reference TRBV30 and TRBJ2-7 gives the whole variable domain SQTIHQWPATLVQPVGSPLSLECTVEGTSNPNLYWYRQAAGRGLQLLFYSVGIGQISSEVPQNLSASRPQDRQFILSSKKLLLSDSGFYLCAWSGTSYEQYFGPGTRLTVT.

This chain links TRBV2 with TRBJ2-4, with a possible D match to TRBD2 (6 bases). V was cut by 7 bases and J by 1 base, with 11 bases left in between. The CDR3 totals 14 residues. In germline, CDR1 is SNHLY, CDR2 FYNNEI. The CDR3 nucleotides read TGTGCCAGCACGGGGGAACGGGCCAAAAACATTCAGTACTTC. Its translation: CASTGERAKNIQYF.

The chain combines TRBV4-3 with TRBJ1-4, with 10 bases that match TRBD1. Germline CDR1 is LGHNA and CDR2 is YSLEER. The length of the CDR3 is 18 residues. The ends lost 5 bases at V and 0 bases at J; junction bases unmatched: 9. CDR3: CASSGRQGAGATNEKLFF. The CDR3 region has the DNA TGCGCCAGCAGCGGGAGACAGGGGGCTGGGGCAACTAATGAAAAACTGTTTTTT.

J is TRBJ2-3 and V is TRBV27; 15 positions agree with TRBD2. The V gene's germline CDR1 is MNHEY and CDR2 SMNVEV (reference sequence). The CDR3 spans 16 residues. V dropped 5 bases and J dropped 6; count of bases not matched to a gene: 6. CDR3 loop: CASSIRTSGGADTQYF. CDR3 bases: TGTGCCAGCAGTATTCGGACTAGCGGGGGGGCGGATACGCAGTATTTT.